This TCR beta chain was identified during a study of long-term antiretroviral therapy in people with HIV. Findings of the study overall: HIV repertoires had narrower CDR3 length ranges than controls. Repertoire composition at all time points was dominated by clones that had expanded before ART.

Version v3.0 of the immunoSEQ assay ran at survey level. This table comes from immunoSEQ multiplex PCR, and its TCRdb copy is limited to in-frame clones, with some not included. Of 15,000 or so clones in the sample, around 81% were seen once. With 4 bases removed from V and 6 bases from J, the gap between germline ends came to 11 bases. The CDR3 runs to 13 residues. CDR1 is SGHNT and CDR2 is YYREEE in the germline V gene (reference sequence). This clone was seen a single time. Its antigen remains unidentified. The specimen was unsorted PBMCs, collected 0.3 years before starting antiretroviral therapy. The genes are TRBV5-4 and TRBJ2-1, with a possible D match to TRBD2 (5 bases). The TCR comes from a man in his forties or fifties with HIV. CDR3 coding DNA: TGTGCCAGCAGCCCCACTAGAGCCAATGAGCAGTTCTTC. Protein product: CASSPTRANEQFF.